The subject of this entry is one T cell receptor beta chain. This sample was included in a study of CD8 T cells in Susac syndrome. It was with random hexamers that roughly 0.45 to 1 ug RNA was reverse transcribed. The immunoSEQ assay covered 54 Vbeta and 13 Jbeta segments for CDR3. TCRdb redid the calling of the immunoSEQ multiplex PCR reads with MiXCR, one entry per CDR3 protein. This table holds 100,000 to 150,000 distinct CDR3 sequences, less than 95% found once. CDR3 length equals 15 residues. The V and J ends lost 0 bases and 4 bases respectively, with 13 bases between them. Germline V gene sequence: CDR1 SGHDT, CDR2 YYEEEE.

What was sequenced was CD4+ T cells from PBMCs. J is TRBJ1-2 and V is TRBV5-6; D remains unclear. This TCR was sampled from a human donor in good health. CDR3 region: CASSLDGSYGYGYTF. The CDR3 nucleotides read TGTGCCAGCAGCTTGGATGGGTCATACGGCTATGGCTACACCTTC.